Included here is one T cell receptor beta chain sequence, with context. The CDR3 spans 13 residues. V lost 5 bases and J 5 bases, leaving 12 bases between the germline ends. Looked up from germline, CDR1 is SGHVS and CDR2 is FNYEAQ. The sample originates from a study of identifying expanded T cells in peripheral blood. The protocol was immunoSEQ multiplex PCR, while the TCRdb copy is restricted to in-frame clones and leaves out a portion. The profile covers tens of thousands of clones, with 70% to 90% appearing a single time and less than 6% taken by the ten largest. This clonotype was sampled from a person between 18 and 75 years old in good health. The genes are TRBV7-6 and TRBJ2-5; perhaps TRBD2 as D (6 bases). Sequencing was done on a sample of blood. The CDR3: CASSRRGLETQYF. CDR3 DNA sequence: TGTGCCAGCAGCCGACGGGGACTGGAGACCCAGTACTTC.